The TCR beta chain under discussion was sequenced for a study of regulatory T cells in long-lasting Graves disease. Trimming pared 5 bases from V and 4 bases from J, leaving 11 bases between. Germline CDR1 is SGHTA and CDR2 is FQGNSA. The CDR3 runs 14 residues. Through Arm-PCR of CDR3 regions and iRepertoire HTBI primers, TCR beta libraries were built. TCRdb re-called the multiplex PCR reads with MiXCR, one entry per CDR3 protein. Of roughly 450,000 distinct CDR3 sequences listed, less than 25% were seen once; the top ten hold 7.8%. This clonotype was observed at least ten times. This sample's time point: persistent/refractory GD, antithyroid drugs over 5 years with positive TRAb. Extracted PBMC RNA gave rise to the TCR library.

Source: peripheral blood mononuclear cells (PBMCs), taken when the disease was refractory, from a patient treated with antithyroid drugs. V gene TRBV7-2 combines with J gene TRBJ1-4; a weak D match, TRBD1 (6 bases). This receptor was taken from a female donor with Graves disease. DNA for the CDR3: TGTGCCAGCAGCCAGGGGAGAGTTAATGAAAAACTGTTTTTT. This sequence encodes CASSQGRVNEKLFF.